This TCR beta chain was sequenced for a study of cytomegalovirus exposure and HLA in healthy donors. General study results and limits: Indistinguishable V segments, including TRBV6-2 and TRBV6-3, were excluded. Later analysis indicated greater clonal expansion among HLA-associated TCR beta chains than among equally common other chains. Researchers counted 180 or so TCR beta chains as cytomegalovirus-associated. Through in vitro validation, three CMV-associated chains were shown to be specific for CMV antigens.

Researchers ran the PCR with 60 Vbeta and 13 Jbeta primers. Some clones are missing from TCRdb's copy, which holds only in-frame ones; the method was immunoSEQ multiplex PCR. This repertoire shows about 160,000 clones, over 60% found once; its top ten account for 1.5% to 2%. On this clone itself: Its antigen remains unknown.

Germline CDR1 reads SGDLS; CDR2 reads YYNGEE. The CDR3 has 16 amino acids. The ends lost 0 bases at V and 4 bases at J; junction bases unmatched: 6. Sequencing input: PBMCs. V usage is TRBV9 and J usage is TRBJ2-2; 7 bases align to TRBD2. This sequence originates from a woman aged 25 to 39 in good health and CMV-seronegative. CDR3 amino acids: CASSVAGGTGTGELFF. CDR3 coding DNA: TGTGCCAGCAGCGTAGCGGGAGGAACGGGCACCGGGGAGCTGTTTTTT.